The source of this T cell receptor beta chain is a study of human T cells and chemical hapten exposure (dated by TCRdb to the early 2020s). General notes on the study: For sensitization, 2% DPC in acetone was applied to a roughly 2 cm by roughly 2 cm area of upper inner arm skin. Throughout the approximately 24-week study period, patients were also given weekly therapeutic DPC doses on the scalp. Patch testing on the upper back used Finn chambers containing 0.01% DPC, with scoring done after 6 days according to International Contact Dermatitis Research Group standards. Most of the patients in the cohort were female, and the cohort covered alopecia areata with under or over 50% scalp involvement, alopecia totalis and alopecia universalis. The libraries were sequenced as a pool, and the TCR yield per sample differed mostly because of small variations in library volumes within the pool. Peripheral blood TCR repertoire changes were tracked in vivo in alopecia patients during primary and secondary sensitization to the hapten diphenylcyclopropenone (DPC). Blood samples were taken from patients before sensitization (week 0) and then at 2, 6 and about 24 weeks after DPC sensitization. Under 30 alopecia patients gave blood for TCR sequencing at one to four time points (pre-sensitization, 2, 6 and 24 weeks).

The sample's time point, from its label and the paper: patch test 1, 2 weeks after DPC sensitization. The treatment or condition label on this specimen signifies: therapeutic diphenylcyclopropenone sensitization with weekly scalp DPC. At each patch-test visit, blood was drawn before the patch test was applied. Eligible patients were aged 18 to 70, diagnosed with alopecia, deemed suitable for DPC therapy, and excluded if pregnant. Total RNA was extracted from unfractionated whole blood collected in Tempus Blood RNA tubes. Of note for this clonotype: No cognate antigen has been identified for it. The input lacks base qualities; no much larger clone sits a single base away.

According to the germline V gene, CDR1 reads SGHDT and CDR2 reads YYEEEE. The CDR3 measures 14 amino acids from cysteine to phenylalanine. The sequence is cut down to CDR3 DNA, 42 bases in frame from base 1. Trimming at the junction amounts to 4 bases on V and 3 bases on J, and the germline ends lie 14 bases apart. The library relied on RACE. Instrument on record: NextSeq 500. During library preparation, unique molecular identifiers were attached to individual cDNA molecules so that TCRs could be counted quantitatively and reproducibly. Each blood RNA sample was used to sequence both TCR alpha and TCR beta chains. In the paper's pipeline: The median number of TCRs per sample was 95,638, ranging from about 23,224 to 700,000. V, J and CDR3 annotation of the TCR reads was performed with the Decombinator software suite. For the PS versus PT1 abundance plots, all samples were subsampled to the same number of TCRs (28,000). Expanded TCRs were defined as absent before sensitization and observed at least eight times at the 2-week time point. TCRdb reprocessing: public reads trimmed at Q25 with fastp, clones called with MiXCR, in-frame beta chains kept. Rows matching on CDR3 protein sequence are summarized as one entry with the most common DNA and genes. The V and J calls and clone size come from TCRdb's table, not from the authors' own analysis. The sample has under 200,000 distinct CDR3 sequences on record, roughly 15% of them singletons. The ten largest clones take up 1.5% to 2% of the sample.

The research as a whole found: DPC sensitization did not change the number of TCRs with a frequency above 1 in 1000, and there was no evidence of changes in global repertoire structure. Because all patients had alopecia, a presumed autoimmune disease, the immune response of the patients might differ from that of healthy individuals. The number of PT1 expanded TCRs positively correlated with patch test score, significant at thresholds 8, 16 and 32 but not 4. Expanded TCRs formed significantly more large CDR3 similarity clusters than pre-sensitization or healthy control sets, consistent with antigen-driven responses. After repeated subsampling, changes were observed in the strength of the expansion versus patch-test correlation and in the threshold at which the correlation became significant.

The clonotype originates from a woman in her 30s with alopecia areata. Some clones in this sample may be carry-over from other donors' samples. The specimen was whole blood, collected in connection with sensitization to the hapten diphenylcyclopropenone (DPC). The sequence links TRBV5-6 to TRBJ2-7; the D gene is perhaps TRBD1, on 6 matching bases. For the CDR3, the sequence is CASSVTGNRYEQYF. The nucleotides are TGTGCCAGCAGCGTAACAGGGAATCGCTACGAGCAGTACTTC.